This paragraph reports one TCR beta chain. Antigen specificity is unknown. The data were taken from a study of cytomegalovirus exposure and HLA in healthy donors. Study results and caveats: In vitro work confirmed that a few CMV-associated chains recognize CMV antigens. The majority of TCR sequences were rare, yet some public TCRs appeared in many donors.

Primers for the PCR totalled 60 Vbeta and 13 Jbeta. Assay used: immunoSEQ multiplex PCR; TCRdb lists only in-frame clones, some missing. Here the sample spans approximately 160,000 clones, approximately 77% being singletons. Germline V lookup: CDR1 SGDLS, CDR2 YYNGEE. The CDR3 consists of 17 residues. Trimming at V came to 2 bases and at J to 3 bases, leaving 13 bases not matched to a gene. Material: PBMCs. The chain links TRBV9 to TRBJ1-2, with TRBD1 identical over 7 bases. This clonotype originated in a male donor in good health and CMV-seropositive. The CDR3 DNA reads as TGTGCCAGCAGCGTCGGGGGACAGCATTCCAATCACTATGGCTACACCTTC. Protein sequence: CASSVGGQHSNHYGYTF. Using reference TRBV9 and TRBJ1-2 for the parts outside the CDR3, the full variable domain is DSGVTQTPKHLITATGQRVTLRCSPRSGDLSVYWYQQSLDQGLQFLIQYYNGEERAKGNILERFSAQQFPDLHSELNLSSLELGDSALYFCASSVGGQHSNHYGYTFGSGTRLTVV.